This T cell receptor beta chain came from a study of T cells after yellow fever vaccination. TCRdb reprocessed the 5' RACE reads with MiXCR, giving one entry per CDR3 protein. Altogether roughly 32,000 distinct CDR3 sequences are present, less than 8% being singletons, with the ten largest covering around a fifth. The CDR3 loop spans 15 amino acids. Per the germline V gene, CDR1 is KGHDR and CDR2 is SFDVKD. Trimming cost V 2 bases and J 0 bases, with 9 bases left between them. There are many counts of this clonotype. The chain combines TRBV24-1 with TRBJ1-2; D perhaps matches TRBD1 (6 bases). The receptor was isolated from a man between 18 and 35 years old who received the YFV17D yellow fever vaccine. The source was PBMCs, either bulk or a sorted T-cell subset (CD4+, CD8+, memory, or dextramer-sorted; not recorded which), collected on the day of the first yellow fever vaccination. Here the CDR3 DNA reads TGTGCCACCAGTGATTCGGACAGACCTAACTATGGCTACACCTTC. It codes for CATSDSDRPNYGYTF.